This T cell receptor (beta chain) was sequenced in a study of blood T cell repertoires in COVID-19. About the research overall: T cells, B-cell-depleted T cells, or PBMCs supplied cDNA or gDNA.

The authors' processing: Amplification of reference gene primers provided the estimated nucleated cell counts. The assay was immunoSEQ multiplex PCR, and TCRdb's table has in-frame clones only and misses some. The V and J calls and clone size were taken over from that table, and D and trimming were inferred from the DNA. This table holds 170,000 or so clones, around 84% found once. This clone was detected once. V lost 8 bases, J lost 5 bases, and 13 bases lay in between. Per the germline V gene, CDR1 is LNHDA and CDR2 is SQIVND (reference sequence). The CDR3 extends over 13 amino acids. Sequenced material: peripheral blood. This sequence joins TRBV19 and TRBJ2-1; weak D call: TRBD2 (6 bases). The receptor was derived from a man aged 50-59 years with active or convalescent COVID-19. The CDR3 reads CASRRDWNNEQFF. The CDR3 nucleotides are TGTGCCAGTCGCCGGGACTGGAACAATGAGCAGTTCTTC.